This entry features one T cell receptor beta chain sequence. Its antigen remains unknown. The CDR3 has 15 residues. Germline CDR1 and CDR2: LGHNA and YSLEER. Trimming cost V 1 base and J 4 bases, with 14 bases left between them. The assay was immunoSEQ multiplex PCR, and TCRdb's table has in-frame clones only and misses some. The repertoire holds 150,000 or so clones, 70% to 90% seen once, with approximately 2% in the top ten. The data belong to a study of cytomegalovirus exposure and HLA in healthy donors. Study results and limitations: According to a subsequent analysis, TCR clusters from the first cohort were inclined to appear together in the 130 or so validation repertoires.

Sequencing was done on a sample of PBMCs. This TCR came from a human donor in good health. J is TRBJ2-7 and V is TRBV4-3; D is possibly TRBD1 (5 bases). The CDR3 spells CASSQVFQGGYEQYF. The CDR3 DNA is TGCGCCAGCAGCCAAGTCTTCCAGGGCGGTTACGAGCAGTACTTC.